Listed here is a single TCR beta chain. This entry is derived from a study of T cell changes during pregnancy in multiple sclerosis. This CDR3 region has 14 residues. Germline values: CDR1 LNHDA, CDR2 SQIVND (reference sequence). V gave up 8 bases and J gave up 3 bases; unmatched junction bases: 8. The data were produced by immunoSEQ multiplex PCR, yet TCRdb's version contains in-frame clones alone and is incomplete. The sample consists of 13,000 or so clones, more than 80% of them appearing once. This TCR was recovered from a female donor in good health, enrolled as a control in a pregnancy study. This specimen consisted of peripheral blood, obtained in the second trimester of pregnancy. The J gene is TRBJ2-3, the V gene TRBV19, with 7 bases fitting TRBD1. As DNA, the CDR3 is TGTGCCAGTTCGAACCTCAGGGGGACAGATACGCAGTATTTT. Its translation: CASSNLRGTDTQYF.